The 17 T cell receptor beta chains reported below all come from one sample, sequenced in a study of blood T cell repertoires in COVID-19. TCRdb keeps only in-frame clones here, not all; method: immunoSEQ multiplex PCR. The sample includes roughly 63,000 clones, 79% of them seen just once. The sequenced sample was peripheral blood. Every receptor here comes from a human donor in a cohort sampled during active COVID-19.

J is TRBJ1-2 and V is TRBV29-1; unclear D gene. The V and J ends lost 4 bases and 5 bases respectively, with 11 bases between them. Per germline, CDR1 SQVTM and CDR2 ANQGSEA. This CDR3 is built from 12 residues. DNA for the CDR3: TGCAGCGTTGGCCAGATTGAATATGGCTACACCTTC. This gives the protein CSVGQIEYGYTF.

The CDR3 spells CASSLGGRGNTIYF. The CDR3 DNA follows: TGTGCCAGCAGTTTGGGAGGGAGAGGAAACACCATATATTTT. This sequence joins TRBV6-5 and TRBJ1-3; the D is unclear. Per germline, CDR1 MNHEY and CDR2 SVGAGI. V lost 4 bases, J lost 4 bases, and 11 bases lay in between. The CDR3 length is 14 residues.

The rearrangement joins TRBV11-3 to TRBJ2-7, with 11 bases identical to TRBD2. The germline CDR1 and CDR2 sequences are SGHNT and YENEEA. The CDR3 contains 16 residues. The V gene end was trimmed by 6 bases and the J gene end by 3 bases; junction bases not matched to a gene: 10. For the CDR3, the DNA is TGTGCCAGCAGACCCAGCCTAGCGGGAGGCGTCTACGAGCAGTACTTC. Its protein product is CASRPSLAGGVYEQYF.

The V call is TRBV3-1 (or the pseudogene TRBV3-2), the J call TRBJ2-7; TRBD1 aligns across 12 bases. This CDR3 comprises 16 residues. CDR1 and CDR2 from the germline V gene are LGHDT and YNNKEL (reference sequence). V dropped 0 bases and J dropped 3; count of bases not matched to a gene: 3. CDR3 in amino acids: CASSQDWDRGLYEQYF. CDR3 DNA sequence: TGTGCCAGCAGCCAAGATTGGGACAGGGGGCTCTACGAGCAGTACTTC.

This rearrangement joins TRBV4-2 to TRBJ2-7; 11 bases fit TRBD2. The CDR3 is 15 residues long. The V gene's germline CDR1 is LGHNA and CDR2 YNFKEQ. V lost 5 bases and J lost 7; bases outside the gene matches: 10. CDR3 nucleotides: TGTGCCAGCAGCGGCCGACTAGCGGGATCGGAAGAGCAGTACTTC. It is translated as CASSGRLAGSEEQYF.

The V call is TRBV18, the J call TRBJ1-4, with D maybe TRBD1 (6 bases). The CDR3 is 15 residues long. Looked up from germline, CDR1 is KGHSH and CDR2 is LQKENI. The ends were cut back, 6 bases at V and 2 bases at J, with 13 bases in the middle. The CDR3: CASSPWGQTNEKLFF. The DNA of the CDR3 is TGTGCCAGCTCCCCTTGGGGGCAGACTAATGAAAAACTGTTTTTT.

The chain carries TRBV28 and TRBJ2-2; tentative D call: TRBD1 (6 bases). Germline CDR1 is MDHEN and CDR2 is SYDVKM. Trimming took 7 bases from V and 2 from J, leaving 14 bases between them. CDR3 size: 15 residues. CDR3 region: CASTRGGPNTGELFF. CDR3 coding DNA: TGTGCCAGCACCCGAGGGGGACCTAACACCGGGGAGCTGTTTTTT.

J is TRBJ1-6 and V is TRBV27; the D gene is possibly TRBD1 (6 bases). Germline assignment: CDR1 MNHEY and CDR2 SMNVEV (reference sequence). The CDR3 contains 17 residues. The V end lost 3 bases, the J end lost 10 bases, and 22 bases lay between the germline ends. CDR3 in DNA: TGTGCCAGCAGTTTGCCAGGCCGAGGGGGGGCAGGATCACCCCTCCACTTT. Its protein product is CASSLPGRGGAGSPLHF.

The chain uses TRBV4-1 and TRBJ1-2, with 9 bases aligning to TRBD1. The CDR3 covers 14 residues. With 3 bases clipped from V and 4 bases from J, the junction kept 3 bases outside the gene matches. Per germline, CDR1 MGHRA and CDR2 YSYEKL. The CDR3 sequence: CASSQGQGTYGYTF. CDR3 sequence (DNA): TGCGCCAGCAGCCAGGGACAGGGAACCTATGGCTACACCTTC.

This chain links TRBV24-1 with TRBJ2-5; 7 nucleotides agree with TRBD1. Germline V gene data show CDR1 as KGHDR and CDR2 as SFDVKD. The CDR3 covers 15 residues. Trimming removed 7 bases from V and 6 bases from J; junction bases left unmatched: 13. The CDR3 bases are TGTGCCACCAGCCCTCCGGACAGGATAGTGAAGACCCAGTACTTC. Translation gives CATSPPDRIVKTQYF.

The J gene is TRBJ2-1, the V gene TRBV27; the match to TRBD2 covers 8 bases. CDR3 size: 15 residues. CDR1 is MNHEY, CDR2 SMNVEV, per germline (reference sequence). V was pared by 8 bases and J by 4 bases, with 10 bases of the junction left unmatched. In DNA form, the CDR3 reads TGTGCCAGCCTAACGAGGGAGCGGGGGTACAATGAGCAGTTCTTC. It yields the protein CASLTRERGYNEQFF.

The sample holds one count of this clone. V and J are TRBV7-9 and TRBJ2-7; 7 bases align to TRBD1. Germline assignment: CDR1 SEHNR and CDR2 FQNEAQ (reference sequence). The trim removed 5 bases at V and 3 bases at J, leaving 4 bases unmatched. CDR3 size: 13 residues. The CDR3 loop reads CASSHGTVYEQYF. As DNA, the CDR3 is TGTGCCAGCAGCCACGGGACAGTCTACGAGCAGTACTTC.

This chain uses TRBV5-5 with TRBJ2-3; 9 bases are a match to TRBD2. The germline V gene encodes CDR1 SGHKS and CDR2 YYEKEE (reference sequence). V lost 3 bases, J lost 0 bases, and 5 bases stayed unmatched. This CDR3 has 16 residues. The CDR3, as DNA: TGTGCCAGCAGCTACTTAGCGGGGGAAAGCACAGATACGCAGTATTTT. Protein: CASSYLAGESTDTQYF.

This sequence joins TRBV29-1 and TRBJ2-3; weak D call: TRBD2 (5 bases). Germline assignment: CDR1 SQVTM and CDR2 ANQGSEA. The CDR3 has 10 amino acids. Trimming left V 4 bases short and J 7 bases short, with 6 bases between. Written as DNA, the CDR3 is TGCAGCGTTGTCGGGAATACGCAGTATTTT. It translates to CSVVGNTQYF.

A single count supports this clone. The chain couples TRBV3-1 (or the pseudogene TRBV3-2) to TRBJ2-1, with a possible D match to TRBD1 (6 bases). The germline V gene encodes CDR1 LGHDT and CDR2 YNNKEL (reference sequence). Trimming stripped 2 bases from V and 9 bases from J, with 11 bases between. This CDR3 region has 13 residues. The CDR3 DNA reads TGTGCCAGCAGCCAACTCAGGGGTCCTGAGCAGTTCTTC. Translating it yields CASSQLRGPEQFF.

The CDR3 sequence: CASSGRGGRGQPQHF. DNA of the CDR3: TGTGCCAGCAGTGGACGCGGAGGGAGGGGTCAGCCCCAGCATTTT. J is TRBJ1-5 and V is TRBV2, with D maybe TRBD1 (5 bases). Trimming took off 4 bases at V and 6 bases at J, with 16 bases between the two ends. The CDR3 contains 15 residues. The germline CDR1 and CDR2 sequences are SNHLY and FYNNEI.

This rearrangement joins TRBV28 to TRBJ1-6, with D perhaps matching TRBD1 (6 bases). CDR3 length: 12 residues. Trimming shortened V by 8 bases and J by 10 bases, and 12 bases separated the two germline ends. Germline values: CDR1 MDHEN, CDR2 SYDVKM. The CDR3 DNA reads TGTGCCAGCCAATCGGGGGGCTCACCCCTCCACTTT. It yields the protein CASQSGGSPLHF.